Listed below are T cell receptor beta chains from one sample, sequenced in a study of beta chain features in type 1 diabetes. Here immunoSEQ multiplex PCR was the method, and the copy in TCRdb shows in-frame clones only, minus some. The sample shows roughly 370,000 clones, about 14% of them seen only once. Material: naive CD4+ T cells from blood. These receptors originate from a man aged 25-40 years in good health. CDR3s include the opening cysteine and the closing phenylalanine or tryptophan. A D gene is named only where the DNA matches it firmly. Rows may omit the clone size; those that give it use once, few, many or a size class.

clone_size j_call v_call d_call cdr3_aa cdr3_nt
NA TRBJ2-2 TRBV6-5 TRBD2 CASSGLAANTGELFF TGTGCCAGCAGTGGACTAGCGGCGAACACCGGGGAGCTGTTTTTT
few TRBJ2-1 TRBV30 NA CAWRVGSTYNEQFF TGTGCCTGGAGGGTAGGGTCAACCTACAATGAGCAGTTCTTC
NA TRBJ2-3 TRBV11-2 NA CASSLEAFSTDTQYF TGTGCCAGCAGCTTAGAAGCCTTCTCCACAGATACGCAGTATTTT
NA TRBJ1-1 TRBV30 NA CAWSAGGGQPNTEAFF TGTGCCTGGAGTGCGGGGGGCGGACAGCCGAACACTGAAGCTTTCTTT
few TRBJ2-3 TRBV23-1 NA CASSQEGGRTRSHTDTQYF TGCGCCAGCAGTCAAGAGGGGGGACGGACGAGGTCCCACACAGATACGCAGTATTTT
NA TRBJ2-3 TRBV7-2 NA CASISGGARTQYF TGTGCCAGCATCTCGGGCGGGGCGAGGACGCAGTATTTT
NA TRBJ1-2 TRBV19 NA CASSGAHYGYTF TGTGCCAGCTCCGGGGCCCACTATGGCTACACCTTC
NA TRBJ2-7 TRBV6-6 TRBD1 CASGRDRVYYEQYF TGTGCCAGCGGTCGGGACAGAGTATATTACGAGCAGTACTTC
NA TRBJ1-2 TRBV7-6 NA CASSPDSYGYTF TGTGCCAGCAGCCCCGACAGTTATGGCTACACCTTC
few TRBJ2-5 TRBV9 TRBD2 CASSVAASGIQETQYF TGTGCCAGCAGCGTAGCGGCTAGCGGGATCCAAGAGACCCAGTACTTC
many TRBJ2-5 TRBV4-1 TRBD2 CASSQGRGGRETQYF TGCGCCAGCAGCCAAGGCCGGGGCGGGAGAGAGACCCAGTACTTC
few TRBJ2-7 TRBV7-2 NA CASSSAFGSSYEQYF TGTGCCAGCAGCTCCGCGTTTGGGAGCTCCTACGAGCAGTACTTC
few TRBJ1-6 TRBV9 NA CASSTGVASDSPLHF TGTGCCAGCAGCACCGGCGTGGCGTCTGATTCACCCCTCCACTTT
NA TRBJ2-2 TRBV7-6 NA CASSLNTGELFF TGTGCCAGCAGCCTTAACACCGGGGAGCTGTTTTTT
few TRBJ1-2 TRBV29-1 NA CSAESGNNYGYTF TGCAGCGCTGAAAGCGGAAATAACTATGGCTACACCTTC
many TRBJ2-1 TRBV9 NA CASSRQTGSSAEQFF TGTGCCAGCAGCAGACAAACAGGGTCTTCTGCTGAGCAGTTCTTC
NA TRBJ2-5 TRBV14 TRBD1 CASSPRQGPGGTQYF TGTGCCAGCAGCCCTAGACAGGGGCCTGGGGGGACCCAGTACTTC
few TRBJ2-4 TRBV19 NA CATYWRKAKNIQYF TGTGCCACCTACTGGAGGAAAGCCAAAAACATTCAGTACTTC
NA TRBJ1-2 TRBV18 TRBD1 CASSHAGGRGYTF TGTGCCAGCTCGCACGCAGGGGGGCGAGGCTACACCTTC
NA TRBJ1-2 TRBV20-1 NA CSAWFGEGYTF TGCAGTGCGTGGTTCGGGGAAGGCTACACCTTC
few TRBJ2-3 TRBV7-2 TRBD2 CASSSRLAGGSSTQYF TGTGCCAGCAGCTCCAGACTAGCGGGGGGTAGTAGTACGCAGTATTTT